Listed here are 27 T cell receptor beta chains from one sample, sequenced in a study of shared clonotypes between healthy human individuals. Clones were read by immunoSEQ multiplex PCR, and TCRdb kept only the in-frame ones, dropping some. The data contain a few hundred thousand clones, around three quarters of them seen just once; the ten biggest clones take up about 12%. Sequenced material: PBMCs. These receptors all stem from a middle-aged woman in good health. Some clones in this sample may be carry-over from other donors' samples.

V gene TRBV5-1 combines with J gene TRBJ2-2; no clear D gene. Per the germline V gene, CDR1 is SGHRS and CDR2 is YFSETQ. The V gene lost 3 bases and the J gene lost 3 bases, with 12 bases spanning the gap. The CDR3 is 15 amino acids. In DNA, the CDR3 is TGCGCCAGCAGCTCCGAAGGGTTCTACACCGGGGAGCTGTTTTTT. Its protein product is CASSSEGFYTGELFF.

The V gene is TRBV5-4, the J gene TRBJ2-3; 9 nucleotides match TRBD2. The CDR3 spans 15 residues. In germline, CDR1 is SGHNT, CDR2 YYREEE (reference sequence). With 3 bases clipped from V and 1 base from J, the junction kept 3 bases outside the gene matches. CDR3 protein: CASSSRLAGTDTQYF. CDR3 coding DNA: TGTGCCAGCAGCTCCCGACTAGCGGGCACAGATACGCAGTATTTT. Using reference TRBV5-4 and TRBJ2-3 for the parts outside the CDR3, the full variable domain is ETGVTQSPTHLIKTRGQQVTLRCSSQSGHNTVSWYQQALGQGPQFIFQYYREEENGRGNFPPRFSGLQFPNYSSELNVNALELDDSALYLCASSSRLAGTDTQYFGPGTRLTVL.

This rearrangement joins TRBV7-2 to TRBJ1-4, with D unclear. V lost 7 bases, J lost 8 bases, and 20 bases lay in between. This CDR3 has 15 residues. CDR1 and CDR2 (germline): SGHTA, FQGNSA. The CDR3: CASTPSGRSDEKLFF. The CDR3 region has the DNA TGTGCCAGCACCCCCAGCGGCAGGTCCGACGAAAAACTGTTTTTT. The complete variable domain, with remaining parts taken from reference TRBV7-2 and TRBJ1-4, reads GAGVSQSPSNKVTEKGKDVELRCDPISGHTALYWYRQSLGQGLEFLIYFQGNSAPDKSGLPSDRFSAERTGGSVSTLTIQRTQQEDSAVYLCASTPSGRSDEKLFFGSGTQLSVL.

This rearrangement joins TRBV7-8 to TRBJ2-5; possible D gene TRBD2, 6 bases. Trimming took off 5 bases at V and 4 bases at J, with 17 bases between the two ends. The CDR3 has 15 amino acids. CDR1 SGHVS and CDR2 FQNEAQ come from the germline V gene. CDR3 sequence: CASSPLGGRGETQYF. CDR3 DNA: TGTGCCAGCAGCCCCCTGGGGGGTCGAGGAGAGACCCAGTACTTC. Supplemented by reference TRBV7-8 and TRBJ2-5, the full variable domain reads GAGVSQSPRYKVAKRGQDVALRCDPISGHVSLFWYQQALGQGPEFLTYFQNEAQLDKSGLPSDRFFAERPEGSVSTLKIQRTQQEDSAVYLCASSPLGGRGETQYFGPGTRLLVL.

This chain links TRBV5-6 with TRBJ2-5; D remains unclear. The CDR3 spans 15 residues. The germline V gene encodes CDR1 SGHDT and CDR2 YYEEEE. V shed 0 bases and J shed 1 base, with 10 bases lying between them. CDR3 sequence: CASSLGNAPQETQYF. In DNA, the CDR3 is TGTGCCAGCAGCTTGGGAAATGCCCCCCAAGAGACCCAGTACTTC.

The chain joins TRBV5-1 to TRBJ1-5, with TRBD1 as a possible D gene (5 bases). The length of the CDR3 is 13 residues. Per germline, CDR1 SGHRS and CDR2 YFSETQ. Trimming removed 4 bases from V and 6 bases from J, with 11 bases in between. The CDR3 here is CASSEGGGQPQHF. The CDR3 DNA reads TGCGCCAGCAGCGAGGGTGGGGGTCAGCCCCAGCATTTT.

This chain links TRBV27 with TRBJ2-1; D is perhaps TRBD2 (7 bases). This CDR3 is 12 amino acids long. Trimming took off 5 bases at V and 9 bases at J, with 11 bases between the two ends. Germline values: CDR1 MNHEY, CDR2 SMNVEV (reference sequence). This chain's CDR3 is CASSGRGGEQFF. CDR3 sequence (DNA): TGTGCCAGCAGTGGAAGGGGGGGTGAGCAGTTCTTC.

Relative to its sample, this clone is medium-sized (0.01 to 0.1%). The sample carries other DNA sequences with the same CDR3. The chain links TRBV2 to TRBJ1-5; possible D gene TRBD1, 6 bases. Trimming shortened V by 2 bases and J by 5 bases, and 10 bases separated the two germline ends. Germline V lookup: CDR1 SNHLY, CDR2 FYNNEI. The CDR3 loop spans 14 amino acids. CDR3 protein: CASSELDSDQPQHF. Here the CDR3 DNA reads TGTGCCAGCAGTGAATTGGACAGCGATCAGCCCCAGCATTTT.

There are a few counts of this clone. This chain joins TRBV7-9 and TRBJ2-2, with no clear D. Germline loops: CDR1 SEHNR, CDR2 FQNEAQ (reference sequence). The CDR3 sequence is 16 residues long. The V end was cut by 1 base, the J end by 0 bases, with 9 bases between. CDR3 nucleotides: TGTGCCAGCAGCTTAGACATTGCTGCGAACACCGGGGAGCTGTTTTTT. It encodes CASSLDIAANTGELFF.

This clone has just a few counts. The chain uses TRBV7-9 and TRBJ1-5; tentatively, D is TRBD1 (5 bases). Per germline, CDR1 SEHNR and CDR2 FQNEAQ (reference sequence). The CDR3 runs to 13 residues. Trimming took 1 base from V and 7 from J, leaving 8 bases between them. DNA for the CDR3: TGTGCCAGCAGCTTAGTCGGGGGGCAGCCCCAGCATTTT. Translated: CASSLVGGQPQHF.

CDR3 in DNA: TGTGCCAGCTCACCCGACAGTCGAACAGAGACCCAGTACTTC. Residues: CASSPDSRTETQYF. The J gene is TRBJ2-5, the V gene TRBV18; a weak D match, TRBD1 (5 bases). The germline V gene has CDR1 KGHSH and CDR2 LQKENI. The V and J ends lost 3 bases and 4 bases respectively, with 12 bases between them. The CDR3 contains 14 residues.

CDR3 in DNA: TGTGCCAGCAGCTTAATTGGGGACTACGGCAATGAGCAGTTCTTC. It is translated as CASSLIGDYGNEQFF. The genes are TRBV7-9 and TRBJ2-1; 7 bases are a match to TRBD2. This CDR3 is 15 amino acids long. The germline CDR1 and CDR2 sequences are SEHNR and FQNEAQ (reference sequence). V shed 2 bases, J shed 6 bases, and the junction held 7 bases outside the gene matches.

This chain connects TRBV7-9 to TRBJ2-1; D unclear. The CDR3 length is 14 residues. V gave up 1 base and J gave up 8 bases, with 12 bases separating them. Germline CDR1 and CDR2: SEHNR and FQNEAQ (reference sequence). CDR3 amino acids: CASSLEGQIDEQFF. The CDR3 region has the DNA TGTGCCAGCAGCTTAGAAGGGCAGATCGATGAGCAGTTCTTC.

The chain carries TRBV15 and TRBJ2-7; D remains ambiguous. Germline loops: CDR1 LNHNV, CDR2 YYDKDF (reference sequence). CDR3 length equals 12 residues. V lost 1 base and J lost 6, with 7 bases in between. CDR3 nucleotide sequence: TGTGCCACCAGCAGAGTAGTGGGCGAGCAGTACTTC. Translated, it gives CATSRVVGEQYF.

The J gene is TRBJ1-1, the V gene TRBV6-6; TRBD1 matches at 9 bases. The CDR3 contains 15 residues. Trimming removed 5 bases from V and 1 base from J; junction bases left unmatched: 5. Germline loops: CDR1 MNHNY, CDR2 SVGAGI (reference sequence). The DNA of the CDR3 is TGTGCCAGCAGTCAACAGACAGGGGGGAACACTGAAGCTTTCTTT. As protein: CASSQQTGGNTEAFF.

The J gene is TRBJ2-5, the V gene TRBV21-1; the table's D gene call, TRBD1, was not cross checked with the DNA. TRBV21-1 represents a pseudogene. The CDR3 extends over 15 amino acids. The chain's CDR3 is CASSKVATAEETQYF. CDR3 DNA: TGTGCCAGCAGCAAAGTGGCGACAGCAGAAGAGACCCAGTACTTC.

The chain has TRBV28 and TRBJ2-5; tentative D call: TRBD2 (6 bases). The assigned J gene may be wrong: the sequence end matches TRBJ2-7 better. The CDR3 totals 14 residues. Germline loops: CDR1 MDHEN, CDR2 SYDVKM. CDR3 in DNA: TGTGCCAGCAGTCTGTCTGCGGAGGGAAACGAGCAGTACTTC. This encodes CASSLSAEGNEQYF.

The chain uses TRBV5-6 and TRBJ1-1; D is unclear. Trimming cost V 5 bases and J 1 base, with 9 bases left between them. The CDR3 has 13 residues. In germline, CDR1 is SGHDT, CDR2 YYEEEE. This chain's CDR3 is CASRIWRNTEAFF. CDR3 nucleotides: TGTGCCAGCAGGATATGGAGGAACACTGAAGCTTTCTTT.

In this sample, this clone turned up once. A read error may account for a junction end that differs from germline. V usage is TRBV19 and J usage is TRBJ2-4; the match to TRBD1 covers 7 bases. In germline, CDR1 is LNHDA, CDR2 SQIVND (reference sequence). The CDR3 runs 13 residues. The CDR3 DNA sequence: TGTGCCAATAGTATCGACAGGGAAAACATTCAGTACTTC. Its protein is CANSIDRENIQYF.

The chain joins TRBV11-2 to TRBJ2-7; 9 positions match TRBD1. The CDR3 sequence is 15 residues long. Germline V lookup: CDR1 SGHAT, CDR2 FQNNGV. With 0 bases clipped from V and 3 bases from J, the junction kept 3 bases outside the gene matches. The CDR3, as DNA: TGTGCCAGCAGCTTAGATCGGGGACAGGGCTACGAGCAGTACTTC. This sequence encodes CASSLDRGQGYEQYF.

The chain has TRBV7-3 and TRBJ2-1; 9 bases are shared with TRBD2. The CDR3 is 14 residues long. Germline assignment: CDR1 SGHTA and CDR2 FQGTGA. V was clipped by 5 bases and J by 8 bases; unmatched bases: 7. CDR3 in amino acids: CASSPSGRWDEQFF. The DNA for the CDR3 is TGTGCCAGCAGCCCAAGCGGGAGGTGGGATGAGCAGTTCTTC.

Here the CDR3 reads CASSRTPRESTEAFF. The CDR3 DNA reads as TGTGCCAGCAGCAGGACCCCCCGTGAGAGCACTGAAGCTTTCTTT. The chain has TRBV21-1 and TRBJ1-1. TRBV21-1 is a recognized pseudogene. This CDR3 comprises 15 residues.

The CDR3 here is CASSPLFRTGPYEQYF. The CDR3 nucleotides are TGTGCCAGCTCTCCCCTCTTTCGGACGGGACCCTACGAGCAGTACTTC. J is TRBJ2-7 and V is TRBV18, with D tentatively TRBD1 or TRBD2 (5 bases each). V was shortened by 6 bases and J by 2 bases, with 20 bases between the two germline ends. Germline V gene sequence: CDR1 KGHSH, CDR2 LQKENI. This CDR3 is 16 amino acids long.

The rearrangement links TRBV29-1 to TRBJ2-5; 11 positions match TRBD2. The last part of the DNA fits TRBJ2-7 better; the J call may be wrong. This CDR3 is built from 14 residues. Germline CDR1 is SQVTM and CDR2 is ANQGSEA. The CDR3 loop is CSVAQTSGVTEQYF. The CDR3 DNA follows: TGCAGCGTTGCTCAGACTAGCGGGGTTACCGAGCAGTACTTC.

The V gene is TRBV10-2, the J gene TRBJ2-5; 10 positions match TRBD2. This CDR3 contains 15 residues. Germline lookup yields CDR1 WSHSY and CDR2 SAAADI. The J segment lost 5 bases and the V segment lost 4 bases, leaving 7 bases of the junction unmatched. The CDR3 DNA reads TGCGCCAGCAGTGCGGCTAGCGGGGGATCGGAGACCCAGTACTTC. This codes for CASSAASGGSETQYF.

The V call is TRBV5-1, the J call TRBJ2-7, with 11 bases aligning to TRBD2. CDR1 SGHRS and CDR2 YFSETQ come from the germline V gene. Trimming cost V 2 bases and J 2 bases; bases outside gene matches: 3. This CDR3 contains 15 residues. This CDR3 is CASSLTTSGAYEQYF. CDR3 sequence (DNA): TGCGCCAGCAGCTTAACGACTAGCGGGGCCTACGAGCAGTACTTC.

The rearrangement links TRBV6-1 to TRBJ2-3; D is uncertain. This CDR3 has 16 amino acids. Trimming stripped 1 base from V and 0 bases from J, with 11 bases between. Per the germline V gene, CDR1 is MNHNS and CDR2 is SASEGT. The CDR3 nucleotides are TGTGCCAGCAGTGAAGAGGCGGCCGCTAGCACAGATACGCAGTATTTT. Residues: CASSEEAAASTDTQYF.